These 14 T cell receptor beta chains originate from one sample sequenced in a study of cytomegalovirus exposure and HLA in healthy donors. Some clones are missing from TCRdb's copy, which holds only in-frame ones; the method was immunoSEQ multiplex PCR. The sample carries about 180,000 clones, about nine tenths recorded once. The specimen was PBMCs. The receptors shown here come from a man younger than 35 in good health and CMV-seropositive.

The genes are TRBV7-2 and TRBJ1-1; TRBD1 matches at 11 bases. This CDR3 has 14 residues. Germline trimming cut 5 bases from V and 11 bases from J; bases unmatched to any gene: 10. Germline V gene sequence: CDR1 SGHTA, CDR2 FQGNSA. The CDR3 reads CASSKRTGGDVAFF. The CDR3 nucleotides read TGTGCCAGCAGCAAACGGACAGGGGGCGACGTCGCTTTCTTT.

The V call is TRBV18, the J call TRBJ2-7; a weak D match, TRBD1 (6 bases). The CDR3 is made up of 12 amino acids. Germline V CDR1 and CDR2: KGHSH, LQKENI. Trimming took off 3 bases at V and 4 bases at J, with 7 bases between the two ends. In nucleotides, the CDR3 is TGTGCCAGCTCACCCGGACAGTACGAGCAGTACTTC. Its translation is CASSPGQYEQYF. Based on the CDR3 plus reference TRBV18 and TRBJ2-7, the full variable domain is NAGVMQNPRHLVRRRGQEARLRCSPMKGHSHVYWYRQLPEEGLKFMVYLQKENIIDESGMPKERFSAEFPKEGPSILRIQQVVRGDSAAYFCASSPGQYEQYFGPGTRLTVT.

The J gene is TRBJ1-3, the V gene TRBV25-1; tentative D call: TRBD1 (6 bases). CDR1 is MGHDK, CDR2 SYGVNS, per germline. Trimming pared 4 bases from V and 0 bases from J, leaving 19 bases between. There are 18 residues in the CDR3. This CDR3 is CASSAIQGQSSSGNTIYF. Here the CDR3 DNA reads TGTGCCAGCAGTGCGATCCAGGGACAATCGAGCTCTGGAAACACCATATATTTT.

Sample share makes this clone medium-sized. The V call is TRBV4-3, the J call TRBJ1-5; D ambiguous. Trimming left V 0 bases short and J 4 bases short, with 7 bases between. The CDR3 length is 14 residues. Germline CDR1 reads LGHNA; CDR2 reads YSLEER. The CDR3 DNA sequence: TGCGCCAGCAGCCAAGATTTGGAGAATCAGCCCCAGCATTTT. It encodes CASSQDLENQPQHF.

The chain employs TRBV11-1 and TRBJ2-7; 7 nucleotides align to TRBD1. Germline V lookup: CDR1 SGHAT, CDR2 FQDESV (reference sequence). The CDR3 covers 14 residues. V lost 4 bases to trimming and J lost 1 base; unmatched junction nucleotides: 4. The CDR3 DNA sequence: TGTGCCAGCAGCTGGAGACAGGGTTCCTACGAGCAGTACTTC. Translated: CASSWRQGSYEQYF.

In its sample, this clone was seen many times. The rearrangement joins TRBV7-8 to TRBJ1-1; D possibly corresponds to TRBD1 (5 bases). Trimming stripped 1 base from V and 11 bases from J, with 11 bases between. Germline V CDR1 and CDR2: SGHVS, FQNEAQ. The CDR3 is 12 residues long. The CDR3 region is CASSLEWGDAFF. CDR3 nucleotide sequence: TGTGCCAGCAGCTTAGAATGGGGGGATGCTTTCTTT. Complete variable domain (other parts from reference TRBV7-8 and TRBJ1-1): GAGVSQSPRYKVAKRGQDVALRCDPISGHVSLFWYQQALGQGPEFLTYFQNEAQLDKSGLPSDRFFAERPEGSVSTLKIQRTQQEDSAVYLCASSLEWGDAFFGQGTRLTVV.

CDR3 region: CASSHVSGEANSPLHF. The CDR3 nucleotides read TGTGCCAGCAGCCATGTCTCCGGGGAGGCAAATTCACCCCTCCACTTT. The chain carries TRBV4-2 and TRBJ1-6, with D unclear. This CDR3 has 16 residues. V was pared by 3 bases and J by 7 bases, with 16 bases between. In germline, CDR1 is LGHNA, CDR2 YNFKEQ.

The chain recombines TRBV9 with TRBJ1-1; D might be TRBD1 (5 bases). CDR1 is SGDLS and CDR2 is YYNGEE in the germline V gene. CDR3 length: 16 residues. V was pared by 4 bases and J by 1 base, with 17 bases between. The CDR3 reads CASSPGVFGSNTEAFF. For the CDR3, the DNA is TGTGCCAGCAGCCCGGGGGTTTTTGGGTCGAACACTGAAGCTTTCTTT.

The rearrangement uses TRBV7-9 and TRBJ1-2; 9 bases are shared with TRBD1. V lost 10 bases, J lost 6 bases, and 12 bases stayed unmatched. This CDR3 region has 14 residues. CDR1 SEHNR and CDR2 FQNEAQ come from the germline V gene (reference sequence). The DNA of the CDR3 is TGTGCCATCGAGGCCGGGACAGGGAAAGATGGCTACACCTTC. This codes for CAIEAGTGKDGYTF.

The gene calls are TRBV6-5 and TRBJ2-7; TRBD1 might be the D (6 bases). The germline V gene has CDR1 MNHEY and CDR2 SVGAGI. The CDR3 covers 12 residues. Between the trimmed V and J ends, which lost 7 bases and 6 bases, there was a span of 13 bases. CDR3: CASMDSSLEQYF. CDR3 sequence (DNA): TGTGCCAGCATGGACAGCTCCCTCGAGCAGTACTTC.

The rearrangement joins TRBV30 to TRBJ1-2; TRBD1 is a possible D gene (5 bases). CDR3 size: 15 residues. The V end lost 0 bases, the J end lost 1 base, and 12 bases lay between the germline ends. Germline values: CDR1 GTSNPN, CDR2 SVGIG (reference sequence). The CDR3 DNA follows: TGTGCCTGGAGTGTTGTGTTGGGGGGTAACTATGGCTACACCTTC. Amino acids: CAWSVVLGGNYGYTF.

The V gene is TRBV7-8, the J gene TRBJ2-5; perhaps TRBD1 as D (5 bases). The CDR3 is 15 residues long. The ends were cut back, 6 bases at V and 1 base at J, with 15 bases in the middle. Germline V lookup: CDR1 SGHVS, CDR2 FQNEAQ. In DNA form, the CDR3 reads TGTGCCAGCAGTCCCCCGACAGTCACCCAAGAGACCCAGTACTTC. This gives the protein CASSPPTVTQETQYF.

The chain uses TRBV2 and TRBJ2-5; maybe TRBD1 (5 bases). V shed 3 bases and J shed 5 bases, with 10 bases lying between them. CDR1 and CDR2 from the germline V gene are SNHLY and FYNNEI. CDR3 length: 13 residues. The CDR3 coding sequence is TGTGCCAGCAGTGAGGAGTGGGGCGAGACCCAGTACTTC. This sequence encodes CASSEEWGETQYF.

The chain couples TRBV6-5 to TRBJ2-1, with D maybe TRBD1 (6 bases). V was clipped by 6 bases and J by 8 bases, with 17 bases between them. CDR3 length: 14 residues. Per the germline V gene, CDR1 is MNHEY and CDR2 is SVGAGI. The CDR3, as DNA: TGTGCCAGCAGATCCCCTTACAGGGAACATGAGCAGTTCTTC. It translates to CASRSPYREHEQFF.